The clone carrying this T cell receptor beta chain came up once. The CDR3 has 15 residues. Germline CDR1 is PRHDT and CDR2 is FYEKMQ (reference sequence). Trimming shortened V by 6 bases and J by 3 bases, and 12 bases separated the two germline ends. This sample was taken from a study of T cell repertoires in ileal Crohn's disease. Across the whole study: 35% were active smokers at surgery; median disease duration was around 7.9 years.

TCRB immunosequencing input was approximately 510 nanograms of biopsy DNA per sample. Using immunoSEQ multiplex PCR, the repertoire was profiled, and TCRdb retains in-frame clones only, with some absent. The repertoire consists of about 3,800 clones, with about 79% occurring once and the leading ten covering about 6.5%. Eligibility required adulthood, ileal or ileocolonic Crohn's disease and indicated ileocolonic resection. This sequence joins TRBV13 and TRBJ1-6, with TRBD1 as a possible D gene (5 bases). The clonotype originates from an adult with Crohn's disease. What was sequenced was ileal tissue. The CDR3 region has the DNA TGTGCCAGCAGGCCGCCGGGGGGCTATAATTCACCCCTCCACTTT. Translation gives CASRPPGGYNSPLHF.